This is a list of T cell receptor beta chains from one sample in a study of T-cell memory formation after mild COVID-19. TCRdb passed the 5' RACE reads through MiXCR, listing each CDR3 protein once. The sample records about 140,000 distinct CDR3 sequences, more than 13% being singletons. Sequenced: PBMCs or a T cell subset sorted from them (not recorded which). These receptors all come from an adult woman who had mild COVID-19 (a few samples of this study predate the infection). Cell type and time point are not known. The CDR3 runs from the conserved cysteine through the conserved F or W. A D gene is named only where the DNA matches it firmly. Only some rows state a clone size, as once, few, many or a class for expanded clones.

d_call	v_call	j_call	clone_size	cdr3_aa	cdr3_nt
-	TRBV7-9	TRBJ2-1	-	CASSRAGAEQFF	TGTGCCAGCAGTCGGGCCGGTGCTGAGCAGTTCTTC
-	TRBV4-1	TRBJ2-2	-	CASSQDGTREYDNTGELFF	TGCGCCAGCAGCCAAGACGGAACCAGGGAGTATGACAACACCGGGGAGCTGTTTTTT
-	TRBV6-5	TRBJ2-7	-	CASGSHSSYEQYF	TGTGCCAGCGGTTCGCATAGTTCCTACGAGCAGTACTTC
TRBD1	TRBV7-8	TRBJ1-1	-	CASSLTQGAGTEAFF	TGTGCCAGCAGCTTAACCCAGGGGGCGGGTACTGAAGCTTTCTTT
-	TRBV27	TRBJ2-7	-	CASSLGQRLNHEQYF	TGTGCCAGCAGTTTAGGACAGCGCCTTAATCACGAGCAGTACTTC
-	TRBV12-3/TRBV12-4	TRBJ2-4	few	CASSPPGVAKNIQYF	TGTGCCAGCAGTCCCCCGGGGGTAGCCAAAAACATTCAGTACTTC
-	TRBV13	TRBJ1-2	few	CASDVRNSNGYGYTF	TGTGCCAGCGACGTGAGGAACAGTAACGGCTATGGCTACACCTTC
-	TRBV7-9	TRBJ2-7	-	CASSQGGPAYEQYF	TGTGCCAGCAGCCAGGGGGGCCCAGCCTACGAGCAGTACTTC
-	TRBV20-1	TRBJ1-5	-	CSASLGLSNQPQHF	TGCAGTGCTAGCCTCGGACTCAGCAATCAGCCCCAGCATTTT
-	TRBV21-1	TRBJ2-5	few	CASSKVGVGGPQPETQYF	TGTGCCAGCAGCAAAGTCGGAGTGGGCGGGCCTCAGCCAGAGACCCAGTACTTC
TRBD1	TRBV5-1	TRBJ2-5	-	CASSSGTGYQETQYF	TGCGCCAGCAGCTCCGGGACAGGTTATCAAGAGACCCAGTACTTC
-	TRBV7-9	TRBJ2-2	few	CASSTTVGELFF	TGTGCCAGCAGCACTACTGTAGGGGAGCTGTTTTTT
-	TRBV7-9	TRBJ2-1	-	CASSKPPTEDEQFF	TGTGCAAGCAGCAAACCCCCCACGGAGGATGAGCAGTTCTTC
TRBD2	TRBV7-2	TRBJ2-7	many	CASSLGTSWRHEQYF	TGTGCCAGCAGCCTCGGGACTAGCTGGCGCCACGAGCAGTACTTC
-	TRBV29-1	TRBJ2-5	-	CSVEGGRYQETQYF	TGCAGCGTTGAGGGGGGACGGTACCAAGAGACCCAGTACTTC
-	TRBV12-3/TRBV12-4	TRBJ1-2	few	CASSLIEGDGYTF	TGTGCCAGCAGTTTGATTGAGGGTGATGGCTACACCTTC
-	TRBV9	TRBJ2-7	few	CASSGDATSYEQYF	TGTGCCAGCAGCGGGGACGCCACCTCCTACGAGCAGTACTTC
TRBD2	TRBV7-9	TRBJ2-7	many	CASSRGLAPYEQYF	TGTGCCAGCAGCCGGGGACTAGCACCCTACGAGCAGTACTTC
-	TRBV15	TRBJ1-1	-	CATSSLMGMNTEAFF	TGTGCCACCAGCAGCCTAATGGGGATGAACACTGAAGCTTTCTTT
-	TRBV12-3/TRBV12-4	TRBJ2-7	few	CASRKGADLSYEQYF	TGTGCCAGCAGGAAAGGGGCAGACCTCTCCTACGAGCAGTACTTC
-	TRBV13	TRBJ2-7	-	CASTPRGNPYEQYF	TGTGCCAGCACCCCACGGGGGAACCCTTACGAGCAGTACTTC
TRBD2	TRBV6-5	TRBJ2-1	few	CASSYSSGSSNEQFF	TGTGCCAGCAGTTACTCCAGCGGGAGTTCCAATGAGCAGTTCTTC
TRBD2	TRBV5-5	TRBJ2-1	-	CASSRGLVGSNEQFF	TGTGCCAGCAGCCGGGGACTAGTAGGTTCCAATGAGCAGTTCTTC
-	TRBV5-1	TRBJ2-2	-	CASSWTENTGELFF	TGCGCCAGCAGCTGGACCGAGAACACCGGGGAGCTGTTTTTT
-	TRBV14	TRBJ2-5	-	CASSQEGRLRETQYF	TGTGCCAGCAGCCAAGAGGGGCGGCTAAGGGAGACCCAGTACTTC
-	TRBV5-1	TRBJ2-7	few	CASSLGLGEQYF	TGCGCCAGCAGCTTGGGACTCGGGGAGCAGTACTTC
-	TRBV6-5	TRBJ2-2	-	CASSPSSGLYTGELFF	TGTGCCAGCAGTCCGAGTTCGGGACTCTACACCGGGGAGCTGTTTTTT
-	TRBV7-2	TRBJ2-7	few	CASSLSTPPANEQYF	TGTGCCAGCAGCCTATCGACCCCTCCGGCCAACGAGCAGTACTTC
-	TRBV4-3	TRBJ1-1	-	CASSPAGGNTEAFF	TGCGCCAGCAGCCCCGCCGGGGGGAACACTGAAGCTTTCTTT
-	TRBV6-5	TRBJ1-1	-	CATNREMNTEAFF	TGTGCCACTAACAGGGAAATGAACACTGAAGCTTTCTTT
TRBD2	TRBV5-4	TRBJ2-1	-	CASSSPGLGFNEQFF	TGTGCCAGCAGCTCACCGGGACTAGGATTCAATGAGCAGTTCTTC
-	TRBV16	TRBJ1-1	few	CASSQSLTAMNTEAFF	TGTGCCAGCAGCCAATCTTTAACAGCGATGAACACTGAAGCTTTCTTT
TRBD1	TRBV9	TRBJ1-2	few	CASSPDRARPYTF	TGTGCCAGCAGCCCGGACAGGGCTCGACCGTACACCTTC
-	TRBV29-1	TRBJ1-1	few	CSVEAPGRRTYTEAFF	TGCAGCGTTGAAGCTCCGGGGAGGAGGACGTACACTGAAGCTTTCTTT
-	TRBV4-2	TRBJ2-7	-	CASSQNLEQYF	TGTGCCAGCAGCCAAAACCTCGAGCAGTACTTC
-	TRBV12-3/TRBV12-4	TRBJ2-7	-	CASSLHNYEQYF	TGTGCCAGCAGTCTCCACAACTACGAGCAGTACTTC
-	TRBV5-8	TRBJ1-1	-	CASSLRTTNTEAFF	TGTGCCAGCAGCTTGAGGACGACTAACACTGAAGCTTTCTTT
-	TRBV4-3	TRBJ2-1	-	CASSQAVPPYNEQFF	TGCGCCAGCAGCCAAGCAGTACCCCCATACAATGAGCAGTTCTTC
TRBD1	TRBV3-1	TRBJ1-5	-	CASSPSLDRDNQPQHF	TGTGCCAGCAGCCCTTCTCTGGACAGGGACAATCAGCCCCAGCATTTT
-	TRBV6-2/TRBV6-3	TRBJ2-1	-	CASSYEASPIIGEQFF	TGTGCCAGCAGTTACGAGGCTAGCCCGATAATAGGCGAGCAGTTCTTC
-	TRBV29-1	TRBJ1-3	-	CSVIGLSSGNTIYF	TGCAGCGTCATTGGCTTGAGCTCTGGAAACACCATATATTTT
-	TRBV12-3/TRBV12-4	TRBJ1-1	few	CASSLGRTEAFF	TGTGCCAGCAGTCTAGGGAGGACTGAAGCTTTCTTT
-	TRBV11-2	TRBJ2-7	-	CASSLDRVLYEQYF	TGTGCCAGCAGTTTAGACCGGGTTCTCTACGAGCAGTACTTC
-	TRBV4-3	TRBJ2-1	-	CASSQGEPSNEQFF	TGCGCCAGCAGCCAAGGGGAACCTTCCAATGAGCAGTTCTTC
TRBD1	TRBV30	TRBJ2-7	few	CAWSKGQGDEQYF	TGTGCCTGGAGCAAGGGACAGGGCGACGAGCAGTACTTC
-	TRBV5-4	TRBJ2-7	-	CASSLDSVYEQYF	TGTGCCAGCAGCTTGGACAGTGTCTACGAGCAGTACTTC
-	TRBV20-1	TRBJ1-5	few	CSASVLTGDQPQHF	TGCAGTGCTAGTGTTTTGACAGGAGATCAGCCCCAGCATTTT
-	TRBV11-3	TRBJ1-1	-	CASSPKANTEAFF	TGTGCCAGCAGCCCAAAGGCTAACACTGAAGCTTTCTTT
-	TRBV30	TRBJ1-6	-	CAWSATVYNSPLHF	TGTGCCTGGAGTGCGACAGTCTATAATTCACCCCTCCACTTT
TRBD1	TRBV7-7	TRBJ2-7	few	CASSPGTGTEQYF	TGTGCCAGCAGCCCCGGGACAGGGACCGAGCAGTACTTC
-	TRBV4-1	TRBJ2-7	many	CASSQEGGLPYEQYF	TGCGCCAGCAGCCAAGAAGGGGGTTTACCCTACGAGCAGTACTTC
-	TRBV19	TRBJ1-1	few	CASRAGGNPEAFF	TGTGCCAGTAGGGCCGGGGGGAACCCTGAAGCTTTCTTT
TRBD1	TRBV2	TRBJ1-3	-	CASSEAPGTGAGNTIYF	TGTGCCAGCAGTGAAGCGCCCGGGACAGGGGCTGGAAACACCATATATTTT
TRBD2	TRBV11-3	TRBJ2-3	-	CASSPEVAGGPSDTQYF	TGTGCCAGCAGCCCCGAGGTAGCGGGAGGGCCCTCAGATACGCAGTATTTT
-	TRBV5-1	TRBJ1-2	-	CASAKGVLEGYTF	TGCGCCAGCGCAAAAGGGGTATTAGAGGGCTACACCTTC
TRBD1	TRBV13	TRBJ2-5	-	CASSGPGQGGKTQYF	TGTGCCAGCAGCGGCCCGGGACAGGGAGGCAAGACCCAGTACTTC
TRBD1	TRBV6-2/TRBV6-3	TRBJ1-2	-	CASAATGGHGYTF	TGTGCCAGCGCCGCGACAGGGGGGCATGGCTACACCTTC
TRBD2	TRBV4-2	TRBJ2-7	-	CASKGTSGYEQYF	TGTGCCAGCAAAGGGACTAGCGGGTACGAGCAGTACTTC